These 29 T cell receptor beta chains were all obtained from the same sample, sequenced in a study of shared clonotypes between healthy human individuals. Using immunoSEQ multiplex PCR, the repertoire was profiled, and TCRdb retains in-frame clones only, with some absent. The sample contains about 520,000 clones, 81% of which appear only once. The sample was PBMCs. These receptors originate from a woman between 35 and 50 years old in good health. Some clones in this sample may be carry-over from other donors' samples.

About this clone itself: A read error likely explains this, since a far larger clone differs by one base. CDR3 DNA sequence: TGCGCCAGCAGCACGAGACCAGGGGGCAGAGATGGCTACACCTTC. Encoded protein: CASSTRPGGRDGYTF. This chain joins TRBV5-1 and TRBJ1-2; 8 nucleotides align to TRBD1. V lost 4 bases and J lost 6; bases outside the gene matches: 11. This CDR3 region has 15 residues. From germline, CDR1 is SGHRS and CDR2 YFSETQ.

The CDR3 loop reads CASSIKTSSYEQYF. As DNA, the CDR3 is TGTGCCAGCAGTATCAAGACTAGCTCATACGAGCAGTACTTC. This rearrangement joins TRBV27 to TRBJ2-7, with 7 nucleotides matching TRBD2. The germline V gene has CDR1 MNHEY and CDR2 SMNVEV (reference sequence). There are 14 residues in the CDR3. J lost 4 bases, V lost 5 bases, and 8 bases had no gene match.

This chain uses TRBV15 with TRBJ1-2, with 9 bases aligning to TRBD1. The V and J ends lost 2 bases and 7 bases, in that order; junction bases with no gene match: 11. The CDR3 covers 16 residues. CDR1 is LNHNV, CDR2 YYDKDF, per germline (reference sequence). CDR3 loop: CATSRFIDRGAPGYTF. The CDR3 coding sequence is TGTGCCACCAGCAGATTCATTGACAGGGGGGCCCCTGGCTACACCTTC.

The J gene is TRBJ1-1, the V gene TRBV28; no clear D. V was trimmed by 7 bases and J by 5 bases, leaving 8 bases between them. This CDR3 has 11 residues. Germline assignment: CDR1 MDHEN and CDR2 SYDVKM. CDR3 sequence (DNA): TGTGCCAGCATAGGACCGACTGAAGCTTTCTTT. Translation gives CASIGPTEAFF.

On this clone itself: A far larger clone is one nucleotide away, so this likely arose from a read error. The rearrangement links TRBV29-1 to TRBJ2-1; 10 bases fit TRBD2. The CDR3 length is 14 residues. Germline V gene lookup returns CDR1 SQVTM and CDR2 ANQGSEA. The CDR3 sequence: CNVRRTSGMGEQFF. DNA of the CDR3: TGCAACGTTCGCCGAACTAGCGGGATGGGTGAGCAGTTCTTC.

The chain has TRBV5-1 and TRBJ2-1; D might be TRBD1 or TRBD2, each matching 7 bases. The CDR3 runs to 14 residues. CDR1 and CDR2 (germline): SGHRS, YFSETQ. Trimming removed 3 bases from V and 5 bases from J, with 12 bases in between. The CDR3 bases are TGCGCCAGCAGCTACAGGGGAGGGCACAATGAGCAGTTCTTC. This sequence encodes CASSYRGGHNEQFF.

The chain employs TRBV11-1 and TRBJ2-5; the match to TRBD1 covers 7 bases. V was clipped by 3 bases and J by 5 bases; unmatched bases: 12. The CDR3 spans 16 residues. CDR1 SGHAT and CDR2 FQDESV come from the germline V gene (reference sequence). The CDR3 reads CASSFHPTGSGETQYF. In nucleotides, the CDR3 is TGTGCCAGCAGCTTCCACCCGACAGGGTCAGGGGAGACCCAGTACTTC.

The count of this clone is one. The CDR3: CAITQGSQETQYF. The CDR3 DNA reads TGTGCCATCACACAGGGATCCCAAGAGACCCAGTACTTC. The chain is built from TRBV28 and TRBJ2-5, with TRBD1 as a possible D gene (6 bases). CDR3 size: 13 residues. V lost 10 bases to trimming and J lost 1 base, with 13 bases between them. Per the germline V gene, CDR1 is MDHEN and CDR2 is SYDVKM.

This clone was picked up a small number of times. CDR3 DNA sequence: TGTGCCAGCAGTCCGAACACCGGGGAGCTGTTTTTT. Its translation is CASSPNTGELFF. This chain connects TRBV6-4 to TRBJ2-2; the D is unclear. Trimming took off 5 bases at V and 0 bases at J, with 1 base between the two ends. The CDR3 loop spans 12 amino acids. Germline CDR1 is MRHNA and CDR2 is SNTAGT.

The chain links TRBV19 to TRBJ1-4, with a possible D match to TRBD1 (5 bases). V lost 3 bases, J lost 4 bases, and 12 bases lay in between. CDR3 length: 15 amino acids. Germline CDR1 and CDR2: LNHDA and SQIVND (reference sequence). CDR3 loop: CASSIRDGYNEKLFF. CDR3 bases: TGTGCCAGTAGTATTCGGGACGGCTATAATGAAAAACTGTTTTTT.

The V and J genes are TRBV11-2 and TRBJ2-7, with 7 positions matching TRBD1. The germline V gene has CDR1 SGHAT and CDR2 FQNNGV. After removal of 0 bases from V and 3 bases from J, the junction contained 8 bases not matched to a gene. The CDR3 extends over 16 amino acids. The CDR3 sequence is CASSLDGRGRVYEQYF. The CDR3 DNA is TGTGCCAGCAGCTTAGATGGTAGGGGGCGAGTCTACGAGCAGTACTTC.

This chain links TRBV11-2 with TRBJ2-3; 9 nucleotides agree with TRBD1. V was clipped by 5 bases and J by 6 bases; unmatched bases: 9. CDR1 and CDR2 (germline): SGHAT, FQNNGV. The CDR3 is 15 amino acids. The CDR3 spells CASSETGGGLDTQYF. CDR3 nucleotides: TGTGCCAGCAGCGAAACAGGGGGCGGTTTGGATACGCAGTATTTT.

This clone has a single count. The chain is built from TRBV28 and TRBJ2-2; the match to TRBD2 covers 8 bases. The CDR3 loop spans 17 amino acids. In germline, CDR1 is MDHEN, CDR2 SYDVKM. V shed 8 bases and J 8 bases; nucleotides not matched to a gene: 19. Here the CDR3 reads CASVGQSGRSYPGELFF. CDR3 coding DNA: TGTGCCAGCGTAGGTCAGAGCGGGAGATCCTATCCGGGGGAGCTGTTTTTT. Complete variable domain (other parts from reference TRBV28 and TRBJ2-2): DVKVTQSSRYLVKRTGEKVFLECVQDMDHENMFWYRQDPGLGLRLIYFSYDVKMKEKGDIPEGYSVSREKKERFSLILESASTNQTSMYLCASVGQSGRSYPGELFFGEGSRLTVL.

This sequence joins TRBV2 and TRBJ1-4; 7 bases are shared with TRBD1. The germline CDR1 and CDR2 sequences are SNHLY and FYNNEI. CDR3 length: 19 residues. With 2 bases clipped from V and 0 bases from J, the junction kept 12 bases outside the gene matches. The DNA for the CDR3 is TGTGCCAGCAGTGAAACGGGACAGCGGCATTTTGCAACTAATGAAAAACTGTTTTTT. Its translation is CASSETGQRHFATNEKLFF.

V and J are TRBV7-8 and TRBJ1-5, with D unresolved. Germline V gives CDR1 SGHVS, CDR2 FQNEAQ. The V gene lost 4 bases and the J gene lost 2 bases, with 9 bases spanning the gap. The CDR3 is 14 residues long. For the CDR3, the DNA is TGTGCCAGCAGCTCCAGCCCGGGCAATCAGCCCCAGCATTTT. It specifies CASSSSPGNQPQHF.

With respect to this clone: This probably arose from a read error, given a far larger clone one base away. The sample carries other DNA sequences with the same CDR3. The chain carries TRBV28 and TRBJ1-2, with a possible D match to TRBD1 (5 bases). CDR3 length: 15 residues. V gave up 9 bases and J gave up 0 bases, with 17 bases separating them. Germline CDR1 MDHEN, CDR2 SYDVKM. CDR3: CASSRQLHANYGYTF. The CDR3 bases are TGTGCCAGTAGCCGACAGCTTCACGCTAACTATGGCTACACCTTC.

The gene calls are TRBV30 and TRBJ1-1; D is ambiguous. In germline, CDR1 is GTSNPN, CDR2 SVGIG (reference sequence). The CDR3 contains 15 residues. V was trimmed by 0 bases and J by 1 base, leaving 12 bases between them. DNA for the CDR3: TGTGCCTGGAGTGTTCTGTTAGGCCCGAACACTGAAGCTTTCTTT. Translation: CAWSVLLGPNTEAFF. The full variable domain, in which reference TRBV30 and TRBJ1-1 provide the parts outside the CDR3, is SQTIHQWPATLVQPVGSPLSLECTVEGTSNPNLYWYRQAAGRGLQLLFYSVGIGQISSEVPQNLSASRPQDRQFILSSKKLLLSDSGFYLCAWSVLLGPNTEAFFGQGTRLTVV.

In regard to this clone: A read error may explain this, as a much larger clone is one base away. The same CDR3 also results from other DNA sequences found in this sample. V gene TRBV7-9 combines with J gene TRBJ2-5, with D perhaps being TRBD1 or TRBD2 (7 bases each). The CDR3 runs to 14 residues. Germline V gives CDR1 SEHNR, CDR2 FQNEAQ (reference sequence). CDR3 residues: CASSLLAGGVTQYF. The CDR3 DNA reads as TGTGCTAGCAGCTTACTCGCAGGGGGGGTGACCCAGTACTTC.

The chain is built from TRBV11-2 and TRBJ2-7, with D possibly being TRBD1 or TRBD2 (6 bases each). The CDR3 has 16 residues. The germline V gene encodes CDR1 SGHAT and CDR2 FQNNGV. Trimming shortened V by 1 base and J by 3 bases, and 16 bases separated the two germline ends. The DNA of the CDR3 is TGTGCCAGCAGCTTAGGCCCGGGGGCAGGGTACTACGAGCAGTACTTC. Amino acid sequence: CASSLGPGAGYYEQYF.

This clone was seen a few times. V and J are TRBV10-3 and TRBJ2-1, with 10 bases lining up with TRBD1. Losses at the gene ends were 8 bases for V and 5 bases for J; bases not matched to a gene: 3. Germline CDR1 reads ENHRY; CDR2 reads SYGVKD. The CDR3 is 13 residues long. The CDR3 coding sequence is TGTGCCATCGGCGGGACAGGGGACAATGAGCAGTTCTTC. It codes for CAIGGTGDNEQFF.

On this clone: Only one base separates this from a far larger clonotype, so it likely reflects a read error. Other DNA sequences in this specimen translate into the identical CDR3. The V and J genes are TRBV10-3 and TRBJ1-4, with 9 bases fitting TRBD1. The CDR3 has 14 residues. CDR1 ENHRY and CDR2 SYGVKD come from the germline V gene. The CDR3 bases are TGTGCCATTAGTGAGGGGACAGGGCGGGAAAAACTGTTTTTT. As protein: CAISEGTGREKLFF.

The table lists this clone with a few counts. Here the CDR3 DNA reads TGTGCCAGCAGCCGCGAGTTGGGCTTACGACGGCGGCAGTACTTC. Translated, it gives CASSRELGLRRRQYF. V is TRBV7-9 and J is TRBJ2-7; D uncertain. CDR1 is SEHNR and CDR2 is FQNEAQ in the germline V gene (reference sequence). V lost 5 bases, J lost 9 bases, and 23 bases lay in between. The CDR3 totals 15 residues. The whole variable domain, remainder taken from reference TRBV7-9 and TRBJ2-7, is DTGVSQNPRHKITKRGQNVTFRCDPISEHNRLYWYRQTLGQGPEFLTYFQNEAQLEKSRLLSDRFSAERPKGSFSTLEIQRTEQGDSAMYLCASSRELGLRRRQYFGPGTRLTVT.

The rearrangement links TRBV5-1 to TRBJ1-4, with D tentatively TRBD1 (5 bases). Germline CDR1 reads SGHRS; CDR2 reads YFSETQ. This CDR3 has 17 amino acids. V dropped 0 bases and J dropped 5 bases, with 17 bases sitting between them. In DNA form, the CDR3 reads TGCGCCAGCAGCTTGGGGGGCTCCACCCGACCCAATGAAAAACTGTTTTTT. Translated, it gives CASSLGGSTRPNEKLFF.

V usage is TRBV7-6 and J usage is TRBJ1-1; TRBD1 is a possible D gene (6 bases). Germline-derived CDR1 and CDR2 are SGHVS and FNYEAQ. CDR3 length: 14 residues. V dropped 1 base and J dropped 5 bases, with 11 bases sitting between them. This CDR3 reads CASSLDRDWTEAFF. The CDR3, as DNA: TGTGCCAGCAGCTTAGACAGGGATTGGACTGAAGCTTTCTTT. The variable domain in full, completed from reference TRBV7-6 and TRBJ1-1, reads GAGVSQSPRYKVTKRGQDVALRCDPISGHVSLYWYRQALGQGPEFLTYFNYEAQQDKSGLPNDRFSAERPEGSISTLTIQRTEQRDSAMYRCASSLDRDWTEAFFGQGTRLTVV.

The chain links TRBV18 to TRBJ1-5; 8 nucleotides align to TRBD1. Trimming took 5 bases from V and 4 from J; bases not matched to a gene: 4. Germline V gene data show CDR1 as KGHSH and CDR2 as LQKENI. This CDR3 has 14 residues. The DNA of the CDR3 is TGTGCCAGCTCAGAGACAGGGGCTAATCAGCCCCAGCATTTT. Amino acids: CASSETGANQPQHF.

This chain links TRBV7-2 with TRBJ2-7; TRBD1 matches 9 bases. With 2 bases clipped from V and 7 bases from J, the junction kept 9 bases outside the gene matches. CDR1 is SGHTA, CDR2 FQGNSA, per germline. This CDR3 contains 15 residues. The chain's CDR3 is CASSLFGTGPGEQYF. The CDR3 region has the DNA TGTGCCAGCAGCTTATTCGGGACAGGGCCAGGGGAGCAGTACTTC.

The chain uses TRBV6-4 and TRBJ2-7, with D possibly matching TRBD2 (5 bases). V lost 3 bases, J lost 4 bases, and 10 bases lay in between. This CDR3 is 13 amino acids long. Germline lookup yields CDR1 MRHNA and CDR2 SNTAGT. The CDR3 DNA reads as TGTGCCAGCAGTGAATACCCGGGATACGAGCAGTACTTC. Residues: CASSEYPGYEQYF.

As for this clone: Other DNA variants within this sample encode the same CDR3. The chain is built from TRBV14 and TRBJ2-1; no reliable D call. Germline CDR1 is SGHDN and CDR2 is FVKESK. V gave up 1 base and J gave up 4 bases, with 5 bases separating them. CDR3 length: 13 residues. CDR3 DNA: TGTGCCAGCAGCCAAGGACCTTACAATGAGCAGTTCTTC. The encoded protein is CASSQGPYNEQFF.

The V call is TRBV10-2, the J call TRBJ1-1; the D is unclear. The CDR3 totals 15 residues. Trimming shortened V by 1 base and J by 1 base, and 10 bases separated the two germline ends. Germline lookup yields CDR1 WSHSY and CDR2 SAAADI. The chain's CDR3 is CASSEYGVGNTEAFF. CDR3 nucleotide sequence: TGCGCCAGCAGTGAGTACGGGGTGGGGAACACTGAAGCTTTCTTT.